A selection of T cell receptor beta chains follows, all from one sample in a study of monozygotic twins with cystic fibrosis. Repertoires were generated with immunoSEQ multiplex PCR, while TCRdb's copy carries only in-frame clones and drops some. Among 14,000 to 15,000 clones listed, 70% to 90% were seen once. Specimen: blood. The receptor set was obtained from a boy between 10 and 17 years old with cystic fibrosis. Each CDR3 is given with its conserved first and last residue. The order of the fields is CDR3 length, V gene, D gene, J gene, clone size, CDR3 protein, CDR3 DNA. D genes are given only for firm matches. Size is stated for part of the rows, as once, few or many counts, or as a class when the clone is expanded.

16	TRBV7-3	TRBD2	TRBJ2-3	.	CASSFRSGGSTDTQYF	TGTGCCAGCAGCTTCAGGTCGGGGGGGAGCACAGATACGCAGTATTTT
15	TRBV27	.	TRBJ1-2	few	CASSLSSGVHYGYTF	TGTGCCAGCAGTTTATCCTCAGGGGTGCACTATGGCTACACCTTC
16	TRBV9	TRBD1	TRBJ1-2	.	CASSPSPGTGGAGYTF	TGTGCCAGCAGCCCTTCCCCTGGGACAGGGGGCGCGGGCTACACCTTC
13	TRBV10-3	.	TRBJ2-7	.	CATTPGLSYEQYF	TGTGCCACAACACCGGGACTCTCCTACGAGCAGTACTTC
13	TRBV30	TRBD1	TRBJ2-7	once	CAWKAGGRDEQYF	TGTGCCTGGAAGGCAGGGGGCAGGGACGAGCAGTACTTC
12	TRBV6-6	.	TRBJ2-7	.	CASSRSSYEQYF	TGTGCCAGCAGTCGCTCCTCATACGAGCAGTACTTC
13	TRBV19	.	TRBJ1-5	.	CASSIQGGQPQHF	TGTGCCAGTAGTATACAGGGAGGTCAGCCCCAGCATTTT
16	TRBV19	.	TRBJ2-6	.	CASSTGRGPGANVLTF	TGTGCCAGTAGTACAGGGAGAGGACCTGGGGCCAACGTCCTGACTTTC
16	TRBV2	.	TRBJ1-5	.	CASSEAWTEEGQPQHF	TGTGCCAGCAGTGAAGCGTGGACCGAGGAAGGTCAGCCCCAGCATTTT
15	TRBV18	TRBD1	TRBJ2-7	.	CASSLRTGDLDEQYF	TGTGCCAGCTCACTTCGGACAGGGGACTTAGACGAGCAGTACTTC
13	TRBV19	.	TRBJ2-7	.	CASSKFGDYEQYF	TGTGCCAGTAGTAAATTTGGGGACTACGAGCAGTACTTC
16	TRBV9	TRBD1	TRBJ2-3	.	CASSAYRGMGTDTQYF	TGTGCCAGCAGCGCCTACAGGGGAATGGGCACAGATACGCAGTATTTT
15	TRBV5-1	.	TRBJ2-1	.	CASSWFWEPYNEQFF	TGCGCCAGCAGCTGGTTTTGGGAGCCCTACAATGAGCAGTTCTTC
13	TRBV19	.	TRBJ1-2	.	CASTPSIGYGYTF	TGTGCCAGTACCCCTAGTATCGGGTATGGCTACACCTTC
16	TRBV27	TRBD1	TRBJ2-6	.	CASTRTGDPGANVLTF	TGTGCCAGCACCCGGACAGGAGACCCTGGGGCCAACGTCCTGACTTTC
12	TRBV10-2	.	TRBJ1-1	.	CASSDGQTEAFF	TGCGCCAGCAGCGATGGACAGACCGAAGCTTTCTTT
15	TRBV7-8	TRBD2	TRBJ2-3	.	CASSAPSGGTDTQYF	TGTGCCAGCAGCGCTCCCAGCGGGGGCACAGATACGCAGTATTTT
14	TRBV4-2	.	TRBJ2-7	.	CASSQDGSSYEQYF	TGTGCCAGCAGCCAAGATGGAAGTTCCTACGAGCAGTACTTC
15	TRBV7-6	TRBD1	TRBJ2-7	.	CASSQGQGKTYEQYF	TGTGCCAGCAGCCAGGGACAGGGGAAGACCTACGAGCAGTACTTC
14	TRBV27	.	TRBJ1-1	.	CASRRTGETLPAFF	TGTGCCAGCAGACGGACGGGAGAAACACTTCCAGCTTTCTTT
15	TRBV14	.	TRBJ2-4	.	CASSQGRPPSGIQYF	TGTGCCAGCAGCCAGGGCCGGCCCCCTTCTGGGATTCAGTACTTC
12	TRBV29-1	TRBD1	TRBJ2-5	.	CSVTGQQETQYF	TGCAGCGTCACGGGACAGCAAGAGACCCAGTACTTC
15	TRBV2	TRBD2	TRBJ2-7	.	CASSEGLAAAYEQYF	TGTGCCAGCAGTGAAGGACTAGCAGCTGCCTACGAGCAGTACTTC
13	TRBV18	TRBD1	TRBJ1-1	.	CASSGQGNTEAFF	TGTGCCAGCTCGGGACAGGGGAACACTGAAGCTTTCTTT
13	TRBV9	.	TRBJ1-5	.	CASSVAGYQPQHF	TGTGCCAGCAGCGTAGCAGGGTATCAGCCCCAGCATTTT
14	TRBV19	TRBD1	TRBJ2-2	.	CASSPRQGTGELFF	TGTGCCAGTAGTCCCAGACAGGGCACCGGGGAGCTGTTTTTT
17	TRBV4-1	TRBD1	TRBJ2-7	.	CASSQVSGQGVIDEQYF	TGCGCCAGCAGCCAAGTTTCCGGACAGGGCGTCATCGACGAGCAGTACTTC
11	TRBV30	.	TRBJ1-1	.	CAWSAAGFAFF	TGTGCCTGGAGTGCTGCGGGTTTCGCTTTCTTT
18	TRBV4-1	TRBD2	TRBJ2-3	few	CASSQGKGTSEFTDTQYF	TGCGCCAGCAGCCAAGGGAAAGGGACTAGCGAATTCACAGATACGCAGTATTTT
15	TRBV28	.	TRBJ1-1	.	CASSSSLAYYTEAFF	TGTGCCAGCAGTTCCTCCCTCGCCTACTACACTGAAGCTTTCTTT
14	TRBV7-9	.	TRBJ2-5	.	CASSLVPDQETQYF	TGTGCCAGCAGCTTGGTTCCAGACCAAGAGACCCAGTACTTC
14	TRBV18	.	TRBJ2-5	.	CASSPRRGQETQYF	TGTGCCAGCTCACCACGGCGCGGCCAAGAGACCCAGTACTTC
16	TRBV2	.	TRBJ1-6	.	CASNDHGQFVNSPLHF	TGTGCCAGCAACGACCATGGACAATTTGTCAATTCACCCCTCCACTTT
18	TRBV27	.	TRBJ2-1	few	CASSLSTVFGGNYNEQFF	TGTGCCAGCAGTTTATCGACCGTGTTCGGGGGCAACTACAATGAGCAGTTCTTC
14	TRBV5-1	TRBD1	TRBJ1-4	.	CASSQDRANEKLFF	TGCGCCAGCAGCCAAGACAGGGCTAATGAAAAACTGTTTTTT
14	TRBV12-5	TRBD1	TRBJ1-2	.	CASGTGTGAYGYTF	TGTGCTAGTGGAACCGGGACAGGGGCCTATGGCTACACCTTC
13	TRBV5-1	.	TRBJ1-1	once	CASSLAGNTEAFF	TGCGCCAGCAGCCTTGCTGGGAACACTGAAGCTTTCTTT
16	TRBV6-1	.	TRBJ2-6	medium-sized	CASSEDGGSGANVLTF	TGTGCCAGCAGTGAAGACGGGGGATCTGGGGCCAACGTCCTGACTTTC
16	TRBV6-5	TRBD2	TRBJ2-7	.	CASSYSGLAPAYEQYF	TGTGCCAGCAGTTACTCGGGACTAGCACCGGCCTACGAGCAGTACTTC